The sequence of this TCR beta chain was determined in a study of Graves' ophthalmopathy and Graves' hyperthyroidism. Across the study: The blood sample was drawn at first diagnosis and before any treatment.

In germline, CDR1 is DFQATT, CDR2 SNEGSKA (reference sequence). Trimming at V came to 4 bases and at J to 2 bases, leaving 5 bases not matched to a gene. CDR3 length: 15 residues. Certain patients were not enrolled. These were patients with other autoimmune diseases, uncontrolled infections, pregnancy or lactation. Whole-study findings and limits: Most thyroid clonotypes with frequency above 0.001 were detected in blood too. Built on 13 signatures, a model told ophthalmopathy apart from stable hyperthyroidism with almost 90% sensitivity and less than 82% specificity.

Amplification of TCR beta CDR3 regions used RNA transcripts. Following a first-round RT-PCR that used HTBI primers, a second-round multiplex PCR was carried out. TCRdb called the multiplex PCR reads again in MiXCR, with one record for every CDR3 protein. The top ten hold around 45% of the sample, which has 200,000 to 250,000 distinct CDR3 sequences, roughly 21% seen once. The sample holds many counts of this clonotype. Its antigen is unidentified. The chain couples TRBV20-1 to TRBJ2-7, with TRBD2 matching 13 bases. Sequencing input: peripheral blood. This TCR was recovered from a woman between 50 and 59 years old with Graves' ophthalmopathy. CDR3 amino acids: CSATVLAGGPYEQYF. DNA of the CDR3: TGCAGTGCTACCGTACTAGCGGGAGGGCCCTACGAGCAGTACTTC.